This T cell receptor (beta chain) was retrieved from a study of response to subunit inactivated influenza vaccine. A remark on this clonotype: Antigen specificity is unknown.

Overall study results and limits: Seasonal influenza vaccination, on each occasion, was suggested by the authors to recruit few new T cells.

TCRdb re-derived calls from the RT-PCR reads in MiXCR, one entry per CDR3 protein. The repertoire consists of some 600,000 distinct CDR3 sequences, with 13% to 15% occurring once and the leading ten covering about 7.4%. Sequences were derived from PBMCs from blood, sampled roughly 15 days before vaccination. This TCR came from a man aged 50 or older who received an inactivated influenza vaccine.

The CDR3 coding sequence is TGCGCCAGCAGCCTGGGGCTAGCGGGGCCAGTGGGGTCCTACAATGAGCAGTTCTTC. It is translated as CASSLGLAGPVGSYNEQFF. V and J are TRBV5-1 and TRBJ2-1; 9 nucleotides match TRBD2. The V gene end was trimmed by 4 bases and the J gene end by 1 base; junction bases not matched to a gene: 15. The CDR3 is 19 amino acids. Germline CDR1 SGHRS, CDR2 YFSETQ.